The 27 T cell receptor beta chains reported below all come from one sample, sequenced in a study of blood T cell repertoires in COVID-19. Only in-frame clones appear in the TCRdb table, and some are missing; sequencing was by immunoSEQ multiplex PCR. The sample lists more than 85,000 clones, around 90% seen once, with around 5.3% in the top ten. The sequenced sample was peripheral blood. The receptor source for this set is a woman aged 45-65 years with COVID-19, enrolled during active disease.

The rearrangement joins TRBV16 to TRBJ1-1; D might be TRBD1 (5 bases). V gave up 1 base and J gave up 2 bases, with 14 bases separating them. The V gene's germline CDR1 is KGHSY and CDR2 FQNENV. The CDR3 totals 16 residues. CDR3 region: CASSQWRVTANTEAFF. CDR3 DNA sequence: TGTGCCAGCAGCCAATGGAGGGTGACAGCTAACACTGAAGCTTTCTTT.

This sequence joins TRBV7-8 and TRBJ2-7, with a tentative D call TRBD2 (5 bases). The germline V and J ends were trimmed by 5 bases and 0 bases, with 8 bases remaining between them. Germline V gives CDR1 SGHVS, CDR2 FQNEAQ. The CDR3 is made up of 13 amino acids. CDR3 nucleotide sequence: TGTGCCAGCAGCCCAGGACTCTCCTACGAGCAGTACTTC. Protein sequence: CASSPGLSYEQYF.

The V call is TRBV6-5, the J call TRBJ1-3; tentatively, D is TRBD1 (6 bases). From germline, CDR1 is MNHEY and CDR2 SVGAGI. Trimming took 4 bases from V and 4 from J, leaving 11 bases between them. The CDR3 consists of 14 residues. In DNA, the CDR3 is TGTGCCAGCAGTTTAACAGGGTACGGAAACACCATATATTTT. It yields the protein CASSLTGYGNTIYF.

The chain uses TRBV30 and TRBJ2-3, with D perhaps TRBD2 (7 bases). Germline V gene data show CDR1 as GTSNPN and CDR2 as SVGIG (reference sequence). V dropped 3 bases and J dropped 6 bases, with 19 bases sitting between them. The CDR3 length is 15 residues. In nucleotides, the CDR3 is TGTGCCTGGAGCCACGAGGGGGGGGCTGGCGATACGCAGTATTTT. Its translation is CAWSHEGGAGDTQYF.

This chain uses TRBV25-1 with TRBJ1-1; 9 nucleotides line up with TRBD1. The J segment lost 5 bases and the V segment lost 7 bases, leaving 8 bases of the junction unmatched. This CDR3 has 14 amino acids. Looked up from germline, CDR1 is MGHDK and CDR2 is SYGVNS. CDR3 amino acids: CASMLQGASTEAFF. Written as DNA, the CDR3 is TGTGCCAGCATGCTACAGGGGGCGAGTACTGAAGCTTTCTTT.

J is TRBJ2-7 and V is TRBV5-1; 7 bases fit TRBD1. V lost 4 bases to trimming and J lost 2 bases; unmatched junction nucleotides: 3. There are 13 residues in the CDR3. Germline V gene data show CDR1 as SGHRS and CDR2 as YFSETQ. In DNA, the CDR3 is TGCGCCAGCAGCCTGGACAGGCCCTACGAGCAGTACTTC. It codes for CASSLDRPYEQYF.

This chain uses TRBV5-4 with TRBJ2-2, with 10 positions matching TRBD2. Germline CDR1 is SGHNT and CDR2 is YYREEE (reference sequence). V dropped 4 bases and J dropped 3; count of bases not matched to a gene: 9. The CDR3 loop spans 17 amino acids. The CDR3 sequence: CASSPGGSGGYTGELFF. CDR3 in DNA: TGTGCCAGCAGCCCAGGGGGTAGCGGGGGGTACACCGGGGAGCTGTTTTTT.

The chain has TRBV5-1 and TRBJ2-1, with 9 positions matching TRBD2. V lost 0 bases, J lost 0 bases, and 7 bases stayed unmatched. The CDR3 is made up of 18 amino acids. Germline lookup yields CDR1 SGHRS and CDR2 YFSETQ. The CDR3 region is CASSLAIAGVSSYNEQFF. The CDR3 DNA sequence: TGCGCCAGCAGCTTGGCCATAGCGGGGGTTAGCTCCTACAATGAGCAGTTCTTC.

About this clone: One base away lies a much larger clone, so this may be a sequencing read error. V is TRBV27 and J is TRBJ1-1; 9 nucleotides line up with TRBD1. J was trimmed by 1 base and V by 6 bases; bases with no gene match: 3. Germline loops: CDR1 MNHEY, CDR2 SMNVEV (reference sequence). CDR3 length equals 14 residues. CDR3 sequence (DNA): TGTGCCAGCAGCCCGGGACAGGGGAACACTGAAGCTTTCTTT. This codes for CASSPGQGNTEAFF.

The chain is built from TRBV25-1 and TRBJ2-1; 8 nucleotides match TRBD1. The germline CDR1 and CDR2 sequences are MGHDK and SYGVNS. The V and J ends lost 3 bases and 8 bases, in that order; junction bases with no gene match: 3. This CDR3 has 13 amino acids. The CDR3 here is CASSEAGGDEQFF. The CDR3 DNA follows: TGTGCCAGCAGTGAGGCAGGGGGCGATGAGCAGTTCTTC. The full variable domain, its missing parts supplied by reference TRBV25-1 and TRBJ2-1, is EADIYQTPRYLVIGTGKKITLECSQTMGHDKMYWYQQDPGMELHLIHYSYGVNSTEKGDLSSESTVSRIRTEHFPLTLESARPSHTSQYLCASSEAGGDEQFFGPGTRLTVL.

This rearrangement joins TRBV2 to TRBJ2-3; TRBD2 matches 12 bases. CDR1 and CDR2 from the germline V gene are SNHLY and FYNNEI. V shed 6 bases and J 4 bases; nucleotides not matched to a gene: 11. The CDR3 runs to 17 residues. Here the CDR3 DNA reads TGTGCCAGCAGGGGAGGACTAGCGGGGAGGGGGGCAGATACGCAGTATTTT. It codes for CASRGGLAGRGADTQYF.

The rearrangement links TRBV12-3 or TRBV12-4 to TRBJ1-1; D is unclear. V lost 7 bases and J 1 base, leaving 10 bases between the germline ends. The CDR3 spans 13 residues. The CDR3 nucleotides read TGTGCCAGCACCACGACATGGAACACTGAAGCTTTCTTT. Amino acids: CASTTTWNTEAFF.

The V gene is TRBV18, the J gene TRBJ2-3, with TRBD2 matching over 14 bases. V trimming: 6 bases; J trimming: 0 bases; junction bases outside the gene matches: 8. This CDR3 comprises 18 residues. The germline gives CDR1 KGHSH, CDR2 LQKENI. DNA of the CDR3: TGTGCCAGCTCCCCGGGACTAGCGGGAGAAGTCAGCACAGATACGCAGTATTTT. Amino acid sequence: CASSPGLAGEVSTDTQYF.

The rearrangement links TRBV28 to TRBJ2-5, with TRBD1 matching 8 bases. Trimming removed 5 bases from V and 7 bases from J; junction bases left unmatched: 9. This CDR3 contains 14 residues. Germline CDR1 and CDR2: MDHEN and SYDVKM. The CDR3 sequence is CASSTTGQGATQYF. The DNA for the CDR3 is TGTGCCAGCAGTACCACAGGACAGGGTGCGACCCAGTACTTC. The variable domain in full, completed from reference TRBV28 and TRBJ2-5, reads DVKVTQSSRYLVKRTGEKVFLECVQDMDHENMFWYRQDPGLGLRLIYFSYDVKMKEKGDIPEGYSVSREKKERFSLILESASTNQTSMYLCASSTTGQGATQYFGPGTRLLVL.

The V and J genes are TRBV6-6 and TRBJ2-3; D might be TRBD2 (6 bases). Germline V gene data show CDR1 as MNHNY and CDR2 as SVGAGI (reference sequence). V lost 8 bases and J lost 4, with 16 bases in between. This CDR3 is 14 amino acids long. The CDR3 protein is CASGLGAGSDTQYF. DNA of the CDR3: TGTGCCAGCGGCCTAGGGGCGGGGTCAGATACGCAGTATTTT.

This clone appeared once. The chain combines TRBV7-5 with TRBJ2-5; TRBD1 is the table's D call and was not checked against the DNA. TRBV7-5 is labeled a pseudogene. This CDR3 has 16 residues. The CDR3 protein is CARSLVTRGLWETQYF. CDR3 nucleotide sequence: TGTGCCAGAAGCTTAGTGACCAGGGGGCTTTGGGAGACCCAGTACTTC.

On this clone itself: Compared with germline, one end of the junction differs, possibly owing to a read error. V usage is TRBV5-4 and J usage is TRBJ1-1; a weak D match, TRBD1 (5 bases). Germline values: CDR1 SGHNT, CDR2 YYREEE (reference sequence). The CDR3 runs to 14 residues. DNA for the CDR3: TGTGCCAGCAGCTTGGCCGGGCAGGACACTGAAGCCTTCTTT. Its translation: CASSLAGQDTEAFF.

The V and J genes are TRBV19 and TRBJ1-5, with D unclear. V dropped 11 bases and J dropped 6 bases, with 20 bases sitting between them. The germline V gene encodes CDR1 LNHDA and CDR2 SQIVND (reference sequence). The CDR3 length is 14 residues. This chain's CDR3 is CASSLGEVGQPQHF. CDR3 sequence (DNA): TGTGCCTCCTCCCTCGGGGAGGTGGGTCAGCCCCAGCATTTT.

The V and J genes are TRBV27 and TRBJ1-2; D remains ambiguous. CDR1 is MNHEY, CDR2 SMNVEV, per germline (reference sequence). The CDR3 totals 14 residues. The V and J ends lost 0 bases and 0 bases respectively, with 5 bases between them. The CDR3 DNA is TGTGCCAGCAGTTTATCTGGAGCTAACTATGGCTACACCTTC. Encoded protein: CASSLSGANYGYTF.

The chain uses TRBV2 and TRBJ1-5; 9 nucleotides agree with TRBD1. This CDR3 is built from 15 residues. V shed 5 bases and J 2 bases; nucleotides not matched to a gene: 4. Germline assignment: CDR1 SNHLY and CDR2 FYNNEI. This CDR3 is CASSRTGDRNQPQHF. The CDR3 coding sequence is TGTGCCAGCAGTCGGACAGGGGATCGCAATCAGCCCCAGCATTTT.

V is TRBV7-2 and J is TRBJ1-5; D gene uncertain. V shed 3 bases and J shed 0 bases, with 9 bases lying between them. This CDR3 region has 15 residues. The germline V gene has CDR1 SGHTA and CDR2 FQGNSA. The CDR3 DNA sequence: TGTGCCAGCAGCTTCACTGGAGGTAGCAATCAGCCCCAGCATTTT. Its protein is CASSFTGGSNQPQHF.

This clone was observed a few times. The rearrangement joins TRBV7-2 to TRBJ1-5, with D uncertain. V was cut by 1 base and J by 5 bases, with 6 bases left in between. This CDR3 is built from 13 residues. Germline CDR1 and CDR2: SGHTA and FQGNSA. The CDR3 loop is CASSLGGHQPQHF. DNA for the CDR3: TGTGCCAGCAGCTTAGGAGGGCATCAGCCCCAGCATTTT.

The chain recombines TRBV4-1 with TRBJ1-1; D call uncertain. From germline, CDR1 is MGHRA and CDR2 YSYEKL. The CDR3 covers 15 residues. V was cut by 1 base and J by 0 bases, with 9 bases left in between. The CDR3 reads CASSQGTEMNTEAFF. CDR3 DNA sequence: TGCGCCAGCAGCCAAGGCACAGAAATGAACACTGAAGCTTTCTTT.

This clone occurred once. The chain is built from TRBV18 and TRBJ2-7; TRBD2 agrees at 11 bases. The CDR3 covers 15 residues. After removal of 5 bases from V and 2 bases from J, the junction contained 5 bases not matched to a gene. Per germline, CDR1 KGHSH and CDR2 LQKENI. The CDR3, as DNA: TGTGCCAGCTCAGAATTAGCGGGGGGGACCTACGAGCAGTACTTC. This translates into CASSELAGGTYEQYF.

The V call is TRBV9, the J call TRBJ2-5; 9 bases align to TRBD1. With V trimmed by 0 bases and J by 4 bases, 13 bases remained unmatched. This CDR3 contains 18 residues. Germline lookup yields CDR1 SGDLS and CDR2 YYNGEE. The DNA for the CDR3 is TGTGCCAGCAGCGTAGCGGGACAGGGTTTTTATTTCGGAGAGACCCAGTACTTC. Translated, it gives CASSVAGQGFYFGETQYF.

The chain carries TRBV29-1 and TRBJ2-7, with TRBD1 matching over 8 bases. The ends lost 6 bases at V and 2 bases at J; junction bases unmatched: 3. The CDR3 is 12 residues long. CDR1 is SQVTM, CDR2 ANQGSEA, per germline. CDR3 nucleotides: TGCAGCGTGAGGGACAGGACCTACGAGCAGTACTTC. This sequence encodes CSVRDRTYEQYF.

The CDR3 sequence: CAWSAGYGYTF. The CDR3 DNA reads as TGTGCCTGGAGTGCAGGATATGGCTACACCTTC. V usage is TRBV30 and J usage is TRBJ1-2; no reliable D call. V was shortened by 1 base and J by 5 bases, with 5 bases between the two germline ends. The CDR3 contains 11 residues. CDR1 and CDR2 from the germline V gene are GTSNPN and SVGIG (reference sequence).